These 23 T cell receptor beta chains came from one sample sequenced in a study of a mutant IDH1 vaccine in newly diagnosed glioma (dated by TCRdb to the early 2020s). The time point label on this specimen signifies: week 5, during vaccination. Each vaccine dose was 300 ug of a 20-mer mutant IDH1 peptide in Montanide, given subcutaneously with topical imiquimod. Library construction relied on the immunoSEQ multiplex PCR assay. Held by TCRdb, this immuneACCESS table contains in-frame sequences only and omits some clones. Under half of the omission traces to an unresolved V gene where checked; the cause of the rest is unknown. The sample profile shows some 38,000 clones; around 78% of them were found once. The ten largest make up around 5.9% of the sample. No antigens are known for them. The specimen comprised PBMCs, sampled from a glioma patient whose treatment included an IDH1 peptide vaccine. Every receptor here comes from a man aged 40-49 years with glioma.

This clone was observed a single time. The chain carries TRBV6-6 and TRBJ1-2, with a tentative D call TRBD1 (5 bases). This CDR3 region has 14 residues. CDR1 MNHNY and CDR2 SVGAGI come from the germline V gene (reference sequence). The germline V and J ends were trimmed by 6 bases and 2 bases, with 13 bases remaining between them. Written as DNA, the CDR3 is TGTGCCAGCAGCCACTCATGGGGGAACTATGGCTACACCTTC. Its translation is CASSHSWGNYGYTF.

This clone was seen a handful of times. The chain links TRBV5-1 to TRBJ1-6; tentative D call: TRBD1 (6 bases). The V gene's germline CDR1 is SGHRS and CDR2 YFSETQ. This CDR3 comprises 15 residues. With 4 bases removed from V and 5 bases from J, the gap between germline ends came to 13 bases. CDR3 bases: TGCGCCAGCAGCGTCCGGGACACGAATAATTCACCCCTCCACTTT. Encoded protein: CASSVRDTNNSPLHF.

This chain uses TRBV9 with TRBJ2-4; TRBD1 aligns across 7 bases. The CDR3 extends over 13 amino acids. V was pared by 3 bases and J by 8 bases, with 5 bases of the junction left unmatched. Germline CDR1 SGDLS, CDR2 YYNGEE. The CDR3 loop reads CASSGSDRDIQYF. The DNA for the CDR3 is TGTGCCAGCAGCGGATCCGACAGGGACATTCAGTACTTC.

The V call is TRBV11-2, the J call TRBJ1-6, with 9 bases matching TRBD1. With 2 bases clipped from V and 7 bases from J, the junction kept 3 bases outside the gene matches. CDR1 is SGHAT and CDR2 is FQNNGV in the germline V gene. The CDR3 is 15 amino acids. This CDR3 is CASSLTGGTNSPLHF. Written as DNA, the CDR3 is TGTGCCAGCAGCTTAACAGGGGGCACGAATTCACCCCTCCACTTT.

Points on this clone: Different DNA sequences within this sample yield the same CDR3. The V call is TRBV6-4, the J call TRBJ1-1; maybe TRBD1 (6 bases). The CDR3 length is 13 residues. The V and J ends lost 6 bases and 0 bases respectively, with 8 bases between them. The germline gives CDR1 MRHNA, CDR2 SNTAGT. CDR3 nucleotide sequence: TGTGCCAGCAGCCGGACAGTGAACACTGAAGCTTTCTTT. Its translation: CASSRTVNTEAFF.

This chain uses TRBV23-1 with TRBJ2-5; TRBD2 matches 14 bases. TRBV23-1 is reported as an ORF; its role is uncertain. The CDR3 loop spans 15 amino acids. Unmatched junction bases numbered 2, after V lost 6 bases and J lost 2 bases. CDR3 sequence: CASSRTSGGQETQYF. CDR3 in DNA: TGCGCCAGCAGCAGGACTAGCGGGGGGCAAGAGACCCAGTACTTC.

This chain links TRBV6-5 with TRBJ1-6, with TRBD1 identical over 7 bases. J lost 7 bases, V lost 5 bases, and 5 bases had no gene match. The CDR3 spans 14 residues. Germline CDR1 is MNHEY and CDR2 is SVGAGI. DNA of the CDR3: TGTGCCAGCAGTCGCACAGGGGCGAATTCACCCCTCCACTTT. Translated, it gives CASSRTGANSPLHF.

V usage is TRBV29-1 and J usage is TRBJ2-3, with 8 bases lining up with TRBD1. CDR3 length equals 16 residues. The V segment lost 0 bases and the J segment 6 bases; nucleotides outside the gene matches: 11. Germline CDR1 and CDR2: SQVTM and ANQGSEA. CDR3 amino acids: CSVEDPGAGGMDTQYF. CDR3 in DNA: TGCAGCGTTGAAGATCCTGGGGCAGGGGGCATGGATACGCAGTATTTT.

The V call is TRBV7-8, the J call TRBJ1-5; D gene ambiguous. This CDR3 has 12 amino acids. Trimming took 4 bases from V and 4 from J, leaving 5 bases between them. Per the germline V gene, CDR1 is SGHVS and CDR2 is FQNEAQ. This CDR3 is CASSWPNQPQHF. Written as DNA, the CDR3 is TGTGCCAGCAGCTGGCCTAATCAGCCCCAGCATTTT.

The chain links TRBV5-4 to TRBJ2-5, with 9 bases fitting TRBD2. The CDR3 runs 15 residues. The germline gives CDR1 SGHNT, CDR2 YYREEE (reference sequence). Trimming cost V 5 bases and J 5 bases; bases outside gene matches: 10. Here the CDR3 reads CASSSSGVGVETQYF. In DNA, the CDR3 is TGTGCCAGCAGTTCTAGCGGGGTTGGGGTCGAGACCCAGTACTTC. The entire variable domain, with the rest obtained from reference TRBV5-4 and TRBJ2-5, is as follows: ETGVTQSPTHLIKTRGQQVTLRCSSQSGHNTVSWYQQALGQGPQFIFQYYREEENGRGNFPPRFSGLQFPNYSSELNVNALELDDSALYLCASSSSGVGVETQYFGPGTRLLVL.

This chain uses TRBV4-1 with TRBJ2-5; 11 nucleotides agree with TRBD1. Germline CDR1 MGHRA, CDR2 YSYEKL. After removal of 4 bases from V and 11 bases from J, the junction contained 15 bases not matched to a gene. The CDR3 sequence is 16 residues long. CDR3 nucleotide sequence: TGCGCCAGCAGCCTCATCAAATCCGGGACAGGGGGGGGGCAGTACTTC. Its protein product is CASSLIKSGTGGGQYF.

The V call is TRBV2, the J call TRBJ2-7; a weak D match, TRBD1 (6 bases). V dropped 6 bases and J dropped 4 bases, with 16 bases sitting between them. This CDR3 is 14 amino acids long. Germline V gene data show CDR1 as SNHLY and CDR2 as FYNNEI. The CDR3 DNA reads TGTGCCAGCAGGCTACTACTGGACAGTTACGAGCAGTACTTC. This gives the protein CASRLLLDSYEQYF.

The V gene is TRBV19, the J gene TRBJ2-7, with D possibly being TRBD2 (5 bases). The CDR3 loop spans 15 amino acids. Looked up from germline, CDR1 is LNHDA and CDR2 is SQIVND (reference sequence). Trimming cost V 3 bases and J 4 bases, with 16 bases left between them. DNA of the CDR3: TGTGCCAGTAGTATCGCACTAGGTACAGTGTACGAGCAGTACTTC. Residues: CASSIALGTVYEQYF.

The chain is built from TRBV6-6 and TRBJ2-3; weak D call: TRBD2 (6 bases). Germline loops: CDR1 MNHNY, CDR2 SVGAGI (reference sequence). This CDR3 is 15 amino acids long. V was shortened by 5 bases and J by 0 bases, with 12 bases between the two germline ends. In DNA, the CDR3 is TGTGCCAGCAGTCCCCGGGGGACTAGCACAGATACGCAGTATTTT. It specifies CASSPRGTSTDTQYF.

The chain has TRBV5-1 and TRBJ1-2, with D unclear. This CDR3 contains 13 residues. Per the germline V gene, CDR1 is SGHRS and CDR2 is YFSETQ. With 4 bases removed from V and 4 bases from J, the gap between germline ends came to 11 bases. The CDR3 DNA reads TGCGCCAGCAGCGCCTCTGAGGGCTATGGCTACACCTTC. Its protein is CASSASEGYGYTF.

In nucleotides, the CDR3 is TGTGCCAGTAAGGTCCAGGCTGGGGCCAACGTCCTGACTTTC. Protein sequence: CASKVQAGANVLTF. J is TRBJ2-6 and V is TRBV19; no clear D gene. Germline assignment: CDR1 LNHDA and CDR2 SQIVND (reference sequence). Trimming pared 7 bases from V and 2 bases from J, leaving 9 bases between. The CDR3 sequence is 14 residues long.

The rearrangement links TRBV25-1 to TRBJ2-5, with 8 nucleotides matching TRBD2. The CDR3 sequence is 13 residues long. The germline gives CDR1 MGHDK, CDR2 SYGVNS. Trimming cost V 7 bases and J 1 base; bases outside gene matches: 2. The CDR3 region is CASKRGSQETQYF. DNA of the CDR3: TGTGCCAGCAAGCGGGGGAGCCAAGAGACCCAGTACTTC.

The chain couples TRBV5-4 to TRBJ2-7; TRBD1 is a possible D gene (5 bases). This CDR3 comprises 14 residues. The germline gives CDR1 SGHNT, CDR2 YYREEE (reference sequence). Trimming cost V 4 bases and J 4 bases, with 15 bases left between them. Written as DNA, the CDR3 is TGTGCCAGCAGCGAGAAGGGGCCAGGGTACGAGCAGTACTTC. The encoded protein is CASSEKGPGYEQYF.

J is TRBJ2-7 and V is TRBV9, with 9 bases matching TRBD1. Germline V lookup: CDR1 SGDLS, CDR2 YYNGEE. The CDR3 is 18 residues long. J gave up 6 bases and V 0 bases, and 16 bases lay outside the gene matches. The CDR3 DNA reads TGTGCCAGCAGCGTAGGGGGTGGGGGACAGGGTGGGACGGGCGAGCAGTACTTC. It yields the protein CASSVGGGGQGGTGEQYF.

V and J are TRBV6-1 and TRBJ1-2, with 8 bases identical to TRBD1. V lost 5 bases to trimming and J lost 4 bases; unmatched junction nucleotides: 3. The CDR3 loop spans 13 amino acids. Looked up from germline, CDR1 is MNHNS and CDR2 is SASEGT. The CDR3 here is CASSSDRGYGYTF. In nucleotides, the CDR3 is TGTGCCAGCAGTTCTGACAGGGGCTATGGCTACACCTTC.

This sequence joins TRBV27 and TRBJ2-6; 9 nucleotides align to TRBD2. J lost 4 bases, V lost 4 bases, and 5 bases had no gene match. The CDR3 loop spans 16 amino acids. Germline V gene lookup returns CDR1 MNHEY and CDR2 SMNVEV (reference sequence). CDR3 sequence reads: CASSSRGGAGANVLTF. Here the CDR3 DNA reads TGTGCCAGCAGTTCACGCGGGGGGGCCGGGGCCAACGTCCTGACTTTC. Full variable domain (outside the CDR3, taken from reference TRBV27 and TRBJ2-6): EAQVTQNPRYLITVTGKKLTVTCSQNMNHEYMSWYRQDPGLGLRQIYYSMNVEVTDKGDVPEGYKVSRKEKRNFPLILESPSPNQTSLYFCASSSRGGAGANVLTFGAGSRLTVL.

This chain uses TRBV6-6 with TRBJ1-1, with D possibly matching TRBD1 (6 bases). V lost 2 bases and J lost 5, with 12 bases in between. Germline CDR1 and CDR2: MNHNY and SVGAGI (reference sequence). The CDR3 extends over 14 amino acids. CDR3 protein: CASSYPEGGTEAFF. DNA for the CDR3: TGTGCCAGCAGTTACCCAGAAGGGGGAACTGAAGCTTTCTTT.

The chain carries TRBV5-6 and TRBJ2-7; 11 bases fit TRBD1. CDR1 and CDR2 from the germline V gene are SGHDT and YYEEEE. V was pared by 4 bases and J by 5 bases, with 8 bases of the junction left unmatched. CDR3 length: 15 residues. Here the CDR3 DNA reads TGTGCCAGCAGCCGGGGTGGACAGGGGGCCCACGAGCAGTACTTC. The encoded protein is CASSRGGQGAHEQYF.